The following is a TCR beta chain sequence with its context. The sample originates from a study of blood T cells in healthy people across ages. In the study overall: Using template switching, researchers captured about one barcoded beta molecule for each two T cells.

From germline, CDR1 is SGHRS and CDR2 YFSETQ. V lost 0 bases to trimming and J lost 4 bases, with 7 bases between them. The CDR3 is 13 amino acids. Then a second PCR, running roughly 6 to 12 cycles, was carried out with a sample-barcoded 5' primer and a J-beta primer mix. TCRdb reanalysed the 5' RACE reads using MiXCR and keeps one entry per CDR3 protein. Counted here are about 1.6 million distinct CDR3 sequences, roughly a third occurring once; the ten biggest clones make up 11%. This receptor was identified in a woman aged 25 to 45 in good health. The V and J genes are TRBV5-1 and TRBJ1-1; no firm D call. Input material: blood. The CDR3 region is CASSLATVTEAFF. CDR3 sequence (DNA): TGCGCCAGCAGCTTGGCGACGGTCACTGAAGCTTTCTTT.